This TCR beta chain was obtained from a study of cytomegalovirus exposure and HLA in healthy donors. The PCR ran on 60 Vbeta and 13 Jbeta primers. The assay was immunoSEQ multiplex PCR, and TCRdb's table has in-frame clones only and misses some. The sample carries approximately 300,000 clones, approximately 80% recorded once. Study-level results: Cytomegalovirus status, reportedly, was diagnosed with high specificity and sensitivity by the classifier. Judged likely to be a sequencing artifact was a cluster of highly shared sequence variants.

Comments on this clone: Its target is unknown.

CDR1 is SNHLY, CDR2 FYNNEI, per germline. Unmatched junction bases numbered 4, after V lost 8 bases and J lost 4 bases. The CDR3 length is 13 residues. The sequence came from a girl aged 2-10 years in good health and CMV-seronegative. V is TRBV2 and J is TRBJ2-1; 8 bases match TRBD1. The sequenced sample consisted of PBMCs. CDR3 residues: CASQGAIYNEQFF. CDR3 DNA: TGTGCCAGCCAGGGGGCTATTTACAATGAGCAGTTCTTC.